One sample yielded the 3 T cell receptor beta chains listed below, sequenced in a study of beta chain features in type 1 diabetes. Study-wide points: Type 1 diabetes patients showed a moderate but significant shortening of TCRB CDR3s in all four CD4+ subsets.

No antigen has been assigned to these receptors. Reverse transcription of all isolated RNA meant that expressed TCRB transcripts were sequenced. The method was immunoSEQ multiplex PCR; TCRdb's version includes in-frame clones alone and lacks a portion of them. Here the sample spans around 56,000 clones, around 56% being singletons. Source material: Tregs from blood. These TCRs come from a woman in her thirties or forties with type 1 diabetes.

V usage is TRBV7-6 and J usage is TRBJ2-2; unclear D gene. Germline assignment: CDR1 SGHVS and CDR2 FNYEAQ. V lost 5 bases to trimming and J lost 0 bases, with 7 bases between them. The CDR3 spans 14 residues. The CDR3 coding sequence is TGTGCCAGCAGCCTCGTCGCGAACACCGGGGAGCTGTTTTTT. Amino acid sequence: CASSLVANTGELFF.

For the CDR3, the DNA is TGTGCCAGCAGTGAATCGGAGGGCGGAGGAGAGACCCAGTACTTC. Its protein is CASSESEGGGETQYF. The chain employs TRBV25-1 and TRBJ2-5; the D gene is possibly TRBD2 (6 bases). There are 15 residues in the CDR3. Trimming cost V 1 base and J 4 bases, with 13 bases left between them. Germline loops: CDR1 MGHDK, CDR2 SYGVNS.

The rearrangement joins TRBV2 to TRBJ1-2, with no clear D. The CDR3 extends over 14 amino acids. The V gene lost 6 bases and the J gene lost 0 bases, with 11 bases spanning the gap. Germline values: CDR1 SNHLY, CDR2 FYNNEI. The chain's CDR3 is CASRAGLANYGYTF. CDR3 coding DNA: TGTGCCAGCAGGGCGGGTCTAGCTAACTATGGCTACACCTTC.